One sample yielded the 30 T cell receptor beta chains listed below, sequenced in a study of cytomegalovirus exposure and HLA in healthy donors. PCR was performed using 60 Vbeta and 13 Jbeta primers. Some clones are missing from TCRdb's copy, which holds only in-frame ones; the method was immunoSEQ multiplex PCR. The profile shows roughly 170,000 clones, 77% of them singletons. Sequenced sample: PBMCs. These receptors were obtained from a woman aged 30 to 39 in good health and CMV-seropositive.

This clone was picked up one time. V usage is TRBV7-3 and J usage is TRBJ2-7, with D possibly being TRBD2 (5 bases). The CDR3 has 15 residues. CDR1 is SGHTA and CDR2 is FQGTGA in the germline V gene. Trimming left V 6 bases short and J 6 bases short, with 21 bases between. CDR3 coding DNA: TGTGCCAGCAGTAGGGCCCCCGGGATGGGGAGCGAGCAGTACTTC. This encodes CASSRAPGMGSEQYF.

This clone was picked up a small number of times. J is TRBJ2-1 and V is TRBV10-3; 7 nucleotides align to TRBD2. The CDR3 covers 14 residues. The germline CDR1 and CDR2 sequences are ENHRY and SYGVKD. Trimming took 4 bases from V and 8 from J; bases not matched to a gene: 8. CDR3 bases: TGTGCCATCAGTGTCCGGGAGGTGGGGGATGAGCAGTTCTTC. The encoded protein is CAISVREVGDEQFF.

V and J are TRBV19 and TRBJ2-7; 9 bases agree with TRBD2. Germline trimming cut 5 bases from V and 0 bases from J; bases unmatched to any gene: 8. Germline CDR1 is LNHDA and CDR2 is SQIVND (reference sequence). The CDR3 covers 16 residues. The DNA for the CDR3 is TGTGCCAGTAGTGCGCGACTAGCGGAGACCTCCTACGAGCAGTACTTC. It translates to CASSARLAETSYEQYF.

The V call is TRBV5-6, the J call TRBJ2-2, with a tentative D call TRBD2 (6 bases). V lost 5 bases and J lost 1, with 9 bases in between. Germline lookup yields CDR1 SGHDT and CDR2 YYEEEE. The CDR3 consists of 14 residues. CDR3 coding DNA: TGTGCCAGCAGGAATAGCGGGAACACCGGGGAGCTGTTTTTT. Protein sequence: CASRNSGNTGELFF.

The gene calls are TRBV10-3 and TRBJ2-3, with 9 bases matching TRBD2. The CDR3 covers 18 residues. The germline V gene has CDR1 ENHRY and CDR2 SYGVKD. The V segment lost 0 bases and the J segment 0 bases; nucleotides outside the gene matches: 7. The CDR3 sequence: CAISESSTSGGSTDTQYF. The CDR3 coding sequence is TGTGCCATCAGTGAGTCGTCGACTAGCGGAGGGAGCACAGATACGCAGTATTTT.

The V and J genes are TRBV6-6 and TRBJ2-5; 8 positions match TRBD2. The germline CDR1 and CDR2 sequences are MNHNY and SVGAGI (reference sequence). With V trimmed by 6 bases and J by 1 base, 7 bases remained unmatched. The CDR3 covers 15 residues. This chain's CDR3 is CASSSTSGPQETQYF. CDR3 bases: TGTGCCAGCAGCTCCACTAGCGGACCCCAAGAGACCCAGTACTTC.

The V gene is TRBV7-2, the J gene TRBJ2-1, with a tentative D call TRBD1 (5 bases). V was clipped by 5 bases and J by 8 bases, with 19 bases between them. This CDR3 has 15 residues. Germline V gives CDR1 SGHTA, CDR2 FQGNSA. The CDR3 DNA reads as TGTGCCAGCAGCAGGGGAAATCCCCCCTATGATGAGCAGTTCTTC. It is translated as CASSRGNPPYDEQFF.

This chain uses TRBV5-1 with TRBJ2-5, with 7 positions matching TRBD1. The germline V gene has CDR1 SGHRS and CDR2 YFSETQ. V lost 0 bases, J lost 1 base, and 6 bases stayed unmatched. There are 16 residues in the CDR3. The DNA for the CDR3 is TGCGCCAGCAGCTTGGTGCCCAGGGGGTCCCAAGAGACCCAGTACTTC. It is translated as CASSLVPRGSQETQYF. Based on the CDR3 plus reference TRBV5-1 and TRBJ2-5, the full variable domain is KAGVTQTPRYLIKTRGQQVTLSCSPISGHRSVSWYQQTPGQGLQFLFEYFSETQRNKGNFPGRFSGRQFSNSRSEMNVSTLELGDSALYLCASSLVPRGSQETQYFGPGTRLLVL.

The gene calls are TRBV30 and TRBJ1-4; 7 bases are shared with TRBD1. Per germline, CDR1 GTSNPN and CDR2 SVGIG (reference sequence). The V gene end was trimmed by 3 bases and the J gene end by 6 bases; junction bases not matched to a gene: 7. The CDR3 runs 14 residues. DNA for the CDR3: TGTGCCTGGAGCGCGGACAGGAAAGATGAAAAACTGTTTTTT. Translated: CAWSADRKDEKLFF.

This clone was recorded many times. The gene calls are TRBV11-2 and TRBJ2-7, with D unresolved. In germline, CDR1 is SGHAT, CDR2 FQNNGV. There are 14 residues in the CDR3. V lost 1 base and J lost 0, with 7 bases in between. CDR3 protein: CASSLAQFSYEQYF. In nucleotides, the CDR3 is TGTGCCAGCAGCTTAGCACAGTTCTCCTACGAGCAGTACTTC.

This clone was counted a few times. The CDR3, as DNA: TGTGCCAGTAGCCGTCATCCGGGACTAGCGGGAGAGACCCAGTACTTC. The encoded protein is CASSRHPGLAGETQYF. The chain couples TRBV19 to TRBJ2-5; 12 bases are shared with TRBD2. V lost 6 bases to trimming and J lost 4 bases; unmatched junction nucleotides: 9. The V gene's germline CDR1 is LNHDA and CDR2 SQIVND (reference sequence). CDR3 length: 16 amino acids.

The rearrangement uses TRBV18 and TRBJ1-5; TRBD1 matches 7 bases. Germline V gene sequence: CDR1 KGHSH, CDR2 LQKENI. Trimming cost V 4 bases and J 0 bases; bases outside gene matches: 3. The CDR3 is 15 amino acids. Written as DNA, the CDR3 is TGTGCCAGCTCACTCGACAGGGCTAGCAATCAGCCCCAGCATTTT. Its protein is CASSLDRASNQPQHF.

The chain has TRBV18 and TRBJ1-3; 9 bases are shared with TRBD1. V shed 3 bases, J shed 0 bases, and the junction held 12 bases outside the gene matches. Germline loops: CDR1 KGHSH, CDR2 LQKENI. This CDR3 has 19 amino acids. The CDR3 bases are TGTGCCAGCTCACCCATCACCGGACAGGGGAAAATCTCTGGAAACACCATATATTTT. Protein: CASSPITGQGKISGNTIYF. The full variable domain, its missing parts supplied by reference TRBV18 and TRBJ1-3, is NAGVMQNPRHLVRRRGQEARLRCSPMKGHSHVYWYRQLPEEGLKFMVYLQKENIIDESGMPKERFSAEFPKEGPSILRIQQVVRGDSAAYFCASSPITGQGKISGNTIYFGEGSWLTVV.

The gene calls are TRBV5-1 and TRBJ1-2; TRBD1 is a possible D gene (5 bases). V lost 0 bases to trimming and J lost 8 bases, with 11 bases between them. Looked up from germline, CDR1 is SGHRS and CDR2 is YFSETQ. This CDR3 has 13 residues. CDR3: CASSLASGDGYTF. The CDR3 DNA reads TGCGCCAGCAGCTTGGCCTCGGGGGACGGCTACACCTTC.

The rearrangement links TRBV4-1 to TRBJ1-2, with 9 bases aligning to TRBD1. This CDR3 contains 14 residues. V was pared by 2 bases and J by 7 bases, with 5 bases of the junction left unmatched. The germline gives CDR1 MGHRA, CDR2 YSYEKL. CDR3 sequence reads: CASSQNRGLFGYTF. The CDR3 DNA sequence: TGCGCCAGCAGCCAAAACAGGGGGCTCTTTGGCTACACCTTC.

The rearrangement uses TRBV6-1 and TRBJ2-5; TRBD2 is a possible D gene (5 bases). CDR3 length: 15 amino acids. V was cut by 3 bases and J by 5 bases, with 16 bases left in between. Germline V lookup: CDR1 MNHNS, CDR2 SASEGT. CDR3 in amino acids: CASSELPGSGETQYF. CDR3 in DNA: TGTGCCAGCAGTGAGCTGCCGGGATCCGGCGAGACCCAGTACTTC.

The rearrangement joins TRBV9 to TRBJ1-5; D is possibly TRBD1 (6 bases). The germline V and J ends were trimmed by 3 bases and 0 bases, with 13 bases remaining between them. Germline lookup yields CDR1 SGDLS and CDR2 YYNGEE. The CDR3 sequence is 16 residues long. The CDR3 region has the DNA TGTGCCAGCAGCGGCGGGGGGCCATATAGCAATCAGCCCCAGCATTTT. This encodes CASSGGGPYSNQPQHF.

The chain links TRBV19 to TRBJ2-2, with 8 bases lining up with TRBD2. V lost 5 bases to trimming and J lost 7 bases; unmatched junction nucleotides: 6. Germline loops: CDR1 LNHDA, CDR2 SQIVND (reference sequence). The CDR3 totals 14 residues. The CDR3 is CASSPGLEIGELFF. The CDR3 nucleotides are TGTGCCAGTAGTCCGGGACTAGAGATCGGGGAGCTGTTTTTT.

This chain joins TRBV7-6 and TRBJ1-4; D may be TRBD1 (6 bases). V was shortened by 5 bases and J by 3 bases, with 13 bases between the two germline ends. This CDR3 contains 15 residues. Germline assignment: CDR1 SGHVS and CDR2 FNYEAQ. The CDR3 DNA is TGTGCCAGCAGCCCCAGGGGTTTGGCTAATGAAAAACTGTTTTTT. Translating gives CASSPRGLANEKLFF.

The chain carries TRBV5-1 and TRBJ2-7, with TRBD2 matching over 8 bases. In germline, CDR1 is SGHRS, CDR2 YFSETQ. V was pared by 4 bases and J by 4 bases, with 10 bases of the junction left unmatched. CDR3 length: 15 residues. CDR3 residues: CASSSAGGGQYEQYF. The CDR3 region has the DNA TGCGCCAGCAGCAGCGCGGGAGGAGGTCAGTACGAGCAGTACTTC.

V and J are TRBV4-2 and TRBJ1-3; no clear D gene. Trimming shortened V by 3 bases and J by 0 bases, and 18 bases separated the two germline ends. The CDR3 length is 18 residues. Germline V gene sequence: CDR1 LGHNA, CDR2 YNFKEQ. For the CDR3, the DNA is TGTGCCAGCAGCCATATAATGAAGGGAGTAGACTCTGGAAACACCATATATTTT. This sequence encodes CASSHIMKGVDSGNTIYF.

This clone was detected only once. The V call is TRBV10-3, the J call TRBJ1-2; TRBD1 aligns across 12 bases. CDR1 and CDR2 (germline): ENHRY, SYGVKD. CDR3 size: 17 residues. Trimming at V came to 6 bases and at J to 4 bases, leaving 12 bases not matched to a gene. The CDR3 is CAISKALGTGGFYGYTF. For the CDR3, the DNA is TGTGCCATCAGCAAGGCATTGGGGACAGGGGGCTTCTATGGCTACACCTTC.

The table lists this clone with a few counts. The chain joins TRBV28 to TRBJ1-1; no clear D. The CDR3 totals 16 residues. Germline-derived CDR1 and CDR2 are MDHEN and SYDVKM. The V gene lost 5 bases and the J gene lost 6 bases, with 22 bases spanning the gap. This CDR3 reads CASSPSTHNTDPEAFF. DNA for the CDR3: TGTGCCAGCAGTCCCTCGACCCATAATACAGATCCTGAAGCTTTCTTT.

The chain carries TRBV11-2 and TRBJ2-1, with TRBD2 as a possible D gene (5 bases). This CDR3 has 11 residues. Trimming shortened V by 4 bases and J by 9 bases, and 7 bases separated the two germline ends. CDR1 SGHAT and CDR2 FQNNGV come from the germline V gene. The chain's CDR3 is CASSYGLEQFF. In DNA form, the CDR3 reads TGTGCCAGCAGCTATGGACTTGAGCAGTTCTTC.

This clone showed up just a few times. The CDR3 loop is CAISDPGVSSYEQYF. The CDR3 region has the DNA TGTGCCATCAGTGACCCCGGGGTTTCTTCCTACGAGCAGTACTTC. The chain uses TRBV10-3 and TRBJ2-7, with D maybe TRBD2 (5 bases). The CDR3 totals 15 residues. The germline CDR1 and CDR2 sequences are ENHRY and SYGVKD. The germline V and J ends were trimmed by 3 bases and 1 base, with 13 bases remaining between them.

DNA for the CDR3: TGTGCCAGCAGCTTAGGACTAGCGGGAGGCCAAGAGACCCAGTACTTC. It translates to CASSLGLAGGQETQYF. This sequence joins TRBV7-3 and TRBJ2-5, with 14 bases that match TRBD2. Germline V gene lookup returns CDR1 SGHTA and CDR2 FQGTGA. Unmatched junction bases numbered 0, after V lost 2 bases and J lost 1 base. The CDR3 loop spans 16 amino acids.

V gene TRBV5-1 combines with J gene TRBJ1-4; TRBD1 matches at 11 bases. The CDR3 runs 16 residues. After removal of 1 base from V and 5 bases from J, the junction contained 4 bases not matched to a gene. Germline CDR1 SGHRS, CDR2 YFSETQ. DNA for the CDR3: TGCGCCAGCAGCTTGTCCAGGACAGGGGGCAATGAAAAACTGTTTTTT. It is translated as CASSLSRTGGNEKLFF.

V and J are TRBV27 and TRBJ2-3; D is undetermined. The CDR3 is 14 amino acids. The V end lost 3 bases, the J end lost 2 bases, and 9 bases lay between the germline ends. The germline V gene encodes CDR1 MNHEY and CDR2 SMNVEV (reference sequence). For the CDR3, the DNA is TGTGCCAGCAGTTTTGACACTTTCACAGATACGCAGTATTTT. Residues: CASSFDTFTDTQYF.

The chain employs TRBV27 and TRBJ1-1; TRBD1 agrees at 12 bases. With 9 bases clipped from V and 0 bases from J, the junction kept 5 bases outside the gene matches. The CDR3 is 15 amino acids. The germline gives CDR1 MNHEY, CDR2 SMNVEV (reference sequence). The DNA for the CDR3 is TGTGCCAGTACCGGGACAGGGGGCATGAACACTGAAGCTTTCTTT. It yields the protein CASTGTGGMNTEAFF.

This chain links TRBV6-5 with TRBJ2-2, with D maybe TRBD1 (5 bases). V lost 8 bases, J lost 6 bases, and 13 bases lay in between. CDR1 is MNHEY and CDR2 is SVGAGI in the germline V gene. CDR3 length: 13 amino acids. The CDR3 region is CASGASFAGELFF. CDR3 nucleotides: TGTGCCAGCGGGGCCAGTTTCGCCGGGGAGCTGTTTTTT.